These 31 T cell receptor beta chains were all obtained from the same sample, sequenced in a study of blood T cell repertoires in COVID-19. The data were produced by immunoSEQ multiplex PCR, yet TCRdb's version contains in-frame clones alone and is incomplete. The sample has some 240,000 clones, 80% to 90% seen once. Sequences were obtained from peripheral blood. The receptors were gathered from a woman aged 40-49 years who had recovered from COVID-19.

In regard to this clone: Other DNA sequences in this specimen translate into the identical CDR3. DNA for the CDR3: TGTGCCAGCAGTTCGTTTAATCAGCCCCAGCATTTT. Its translation: CASSSFNQPQHF. V is TRBV27 and J is TRBJ1-5; D unresolved. The CDR3 is made up of 12 amino acids. Germline lookup yields CDR1 MNHEY and CDR2 SMNVEV (reference sequence). V was clipped by 4 bases and J by 4 bases, with 5 bases between them.

This rearrangement joins TRBV18 to TRBJ2-2, with 7 bases lining up with TRBD2. The germline V gene has CDR1 KGHSH and CDR2 LQKENI. V lost 2 bases, J lost 0 bases, and 6 bases stayed unmatched. CDR3 length: 17 residues. The CDR3 coding sequence is TGTGCCAGCTCACCAATGGGACTAAATCCGAACACCGGGGAGCTGTTTTTT. It encodes CASSPMGLNPNTGELFF.

The chain is built from TRBV2 and TRBJ1-6; perhaps TRBD1 as D (5 bases). The germline V and J ends were trimmed by 3 bases and 6 bases, with 9 bases remaining between them. This CDR3 has 14 residues. The germline V gene has CDR1 SNHLY and CDR2 FYNNEI. The CDR3 coding sequence is TGTGCCAGCAGTGACTTGGGGGGTAATTCACCCCTCCACTTT. It yields the protein CASSDLGGNSPLHF. The full variable domain, with the rest looked up from reference TRBV2 and TRBJ1-6, is EPEVTQTPSHQVTQMGQEVILRCVPISNHLYFYWYRQILGQKVEFLVSFYNNEISEKSEIFDDQFSVERPDGSNFTLKIRSTKLEDSAMYFCASSDLGGNSPLHFGNGTRLTVT.

The chain is built from TRBV19 and TRBJ1-1; D remains ambiguous. Germline V gene sequence: CDR1 LNHDA, CDR2 SQIVND (reference sequence). V lost 5 bases and J lost 0, with 7 bases in between. CDR3 size: 13 residues. The CDR3 is CASSSNMNTEAFF. The CDR3 bases are TGTGCCAGTAGTTCAAACATGAACACTGAAGCTTTCTTT.

J is TRBJ2-2 and V is TRBV5-6; the D is unclear. The germline gives CDR1 SGHDT, CDR2 YYEEEE. This CDR3 contains 15 residues. With 4 bases removed from V and 3 bases from J, the gap between germline ends came to 13 bases. CDR3 DNA: TGTGCCAGCAGCCCATCCCCCGGGTACACCGGGGAGCTGTTTTTT. Its translation is CASSPSPGYTGELFF.

The chain employs TRBV19 and TRBJ1-2; possibly TRBD1 for D (5 bases). Germline V gene lookup returns CDR1 LNHDA and CDR2 SQIVND (reference sequence). CDR3 length: 13 amino acids. The V end lost 5 bases, the J end lost 6 bases, and 13 bases lay between the germline ends. The CDR3 sequence: CASSRFLGDGYTF. The DNA of the CDR3 is TGTGCCAGTAGTCGTTTCCTAGGGGATGGCTACACCTTC.

The V call is TRBV11-2, the J call TRBJ2-1, with 11 bases matching TRBD2. This CDR3 contains 16 residues. V was clipped by 1 base and J by 10 bases; unmatched bases: 9. Germline CDR1 and CDR2: SGHAT and FQNNGV. CDR3 sequence (DNA): TGTGCCAGCAGCTTAGGTAGCGGGGGGGTGATTGGCGAGCAGTTCTTC. Translation: CASSLGSGGVIGEQFF.

This clone appeared a few times. The rearrangement uses TRBV12-5 and TRBJ2-3; a weak D match, TRBD2 (5 bases). V was shortened by 6 bases and J by 2 bases, with 15 bases between the two germline ends. The length of the CDR3 is 15 residues. Germline loops: CDR1 LGHNT, CDR2 FRNRAP. CDR3 loop: CASGPGILPTDTQYF. The CDR3 coding sequence is TGTGCTAGTGGCCCCGGGATTCTCCCCACAGATACGCAGTATTTT.

The chain has TRBV5-1 and TRBJ2-2; 8 positions match TRBD2. The germline V gene has CDR1 SGHRS and CDR2 YFSETQ. The CDR3 consists of 16 residues. J was trimmed by 4 bases and V by 4 bases; bases with no gene match: 9. The CDR3 region is CASSAPGLEGTGELFF. The CDR3 coding sequence is TGCGCCAGCAGCGCACCGGGACTAGAAGGCACCGGGGAGCTGTTTTTT.

In this sample, this clone turned up once. The rearrangement joins TRBV9 to TRBJ2-5, with TRBD1 identical over 12 bases. The germline V gene encodes CDR1 SGDLS and CDR2 YYNGEE. Trimming cost V 4 bases and J 5 bases; bases outside gene matches: 6. This CDR3 is built from 15 residues. In DNA, the CDR3 is TGTGCCAGCAGCATTGGGACAGGGGGCCCGGAGACCCAGTACTTC. Amino acids: CASSIGTGGPETQYF.

This chain links TRBV13 with TRBJ2-7; 8 nucleotides match TRBD2. Germline lookup yields CDR1 PRHDT and CDR2 FYEKMQ (reference sequence). The V gene end was trimmed by 0 bases and the J gene end by 2 bases; junction bases not matched to a gene: 3. This CDR3 has 15 amino acids. In DNA form, the CDR3 reads TGTGCCAGCAGCTTAGGCCCCGGGGGGGCCTACGAGCAGTACTTC. Amino acid sequence: CASSLGPGGAYEQYF.

The genes are TRBV6-5 and TRBJ2-1; 8 bases map to TRBD2. Trimming took 0 bases from V and 3 from J; bases not matched to a gene: 4. CDR1 is MNHEY, CDR2 SVGAGI, per germline. The CDR3 covers 16 residues. The CDR3 region has the DNA TGTGCCAGCAGTTACTCGCACGGGGGGGGCTACAATGAGCAGTTCTTC. Encoded protein: CASSYSHGGGYNEQFF.

V gene TRBV7-9 combines with J gene TRBJ2-1; 16 bases are shared with TRBD2. CDR1 and CDR2 (germline): SEHNR, FQNEAQ (reference sequence). This CDR3 is 18 amino acids long. V lost 5 bases and J lost 4; bases outside the gene matches: 8. The CDR3 nucleotides read TGTGCCAGCAGCGTGGGACTAGCGGGAGGGTACGAATACAATGAGCAGTTCTTC. Translation gives CASSVGLAGGYEYNEQFF.

V and J are TRBV5-6 and TRBJ1-1; the match to TRBD1 covers 7 bases. This CDR3 spans 14 amino acids. Looked up from germline, CDR1 is SGHDT and CDR2 is YYEEEE. V trimming: 2 bases; J trimming: 4 bases; junction bases outside the gene matches: 5. This chain's CDR3 is CASSFRGPGTEAFF. The DNA of the CDR3 is TGTGCCAGCAGCTTTAGGGGGCCTGGCACTGAAGCTTTCTTT.

This chain joins TRBV28 and TRBJ1-4, with 10 bases matching TRBD1. Trimming took 5 bases from V and 8 from J; bases not matched to a gene: 8. In germline, CDR1 is MDHEN, CDR2 SYDVKM. This CDR3 comprises 15 residues. The DNA for the CDR3 is TGTGCCAGCAGTCCCCAGACAGGGGGCGGGGAAAAACTGTTTTTT. This translates into CASSPQTGGGEKLFF.

The V call is TRBV10-2, the J call TRBJ2-5; 7 bases match TRBD1. The junction had 8 bases not matched to a gene; V was cut back by 6 bases and J by 4 bases. The CDR3 runs to 14 residues. CDR1 is WSHSY, CDR2 SAAADI, per germline. CDR3 nucleotides: TGCGCCAGCAGCCCTGACAGGGCAAGAGAGACCCAGTACTTC. It specifies CASSPDRARETQYF.

This clone has just one count. This chain joins TRBV5-1 and TRBJ1-5; a weak D match, TRBD1 (5 bases). The CDR3 contains 13 residues. Trimming pared 2 bases from V and 9 bases from J, leaving 12 bases between. Germline V gene sequence: CDR1 SGHRS, CDR2 YFSETQ. The CDR3 sequence is CASSFGGMGPQHF. Here the CDR3 DNA reads TGCGCCAGCAGCTTTGGGGGGATGGGGCCCCAGCATTTT.

This sequence joins TRBV7-7 and TRBJ2-2, with D possibly TRBD1 on 6 matching bases. Germline CDR1 SSHAT, CDR2 FNYEAQ (reference sequence). This CDR3 has 15 amino acids. V lost 2 bases and J lost 4, with 11 bases in between. CDR3 in DNA: TGTGCCAGCAGCTTACAAACAGGGTCCACCGGGGAGCTGTTTTTT. It translates to CASSLQTGSTGELFF.

In DNA form, the CDR3 reads TGTGCCAGCAGCCACCCGTTCTCAGCGGGGGGGCGGGGGACGCAGTATTTT. Protein product: CASSHPFSAGGRGTQYF. This sequence joins TRBV7-9 and TRBJ2-3; TRBD2 agrees at 10 bases. The CDR3 is 17 amino acids. The V segment lost 5 bases and the J segment 9 bases; nucleotides outside the gene matches: 17. Germline CDR1 and CDR2: SEHNR and FQNEAQ (reference sequence).

The chain links TRBV6-5 to TRBJ1-5; 9 nucleotides agree with TRBD1. Germline V gene sequence: CDR1 MNHEY, CDR2 SVGAGI. CDR3 size: 15 residues. Trimming removed 6 bases from V and 5 bases from J; junction bases left unmatched: 8. The CDR3 loop is CASRYPGQGYQPQHF. The CDR3 DNA sequence: TGTGCCAGCAGGTATCCGGGACAGGGTTATCAGCCCCAGCATTTT.

The J gene is TRBJ2-7, the V gene TRBV7-2; 12 bases match TRBD1. Per the germline V gene, CDR1 is SGHTA and CDR2 is FQGNSA. Trimming cost V 5 bases and J 2 bases; bases outside gene matches: 4. The CDR3 runs to 15 residues. Here the CDR3 DNA reads TGTGCCAGCAGCCAAGGGACAGGGGGCGCCTACGAGCAGTACGTC. This encodes CASSQGTGGAYEQYV.

This chain joins TRBV2 and TRBJ2-7; no clear D. This CDR3 region has 12 residues. Trimming stripped 2 bases from V and 1 base from J, with 3 bases between. CDR1 is SNHLY, CDR2 FYNNEI, per germline. In DNA, the CDR3 is TGTGCCAGCAGTGAACAGTCCTACGAGCAGTACGTC. Translated, it gives CASSEQSYEQYV.

This sequence joins TRBV5-6 and TRBJ2-2; D gene ambiguous. The CDR3 covers 12 residues. Germline lookup yields CDR1 SGHDT and CDR2 YYEEEE. The germline V and J ends were trimmed by 4 bases and 7 bases, with 8 bases remaining between them. The CDR3 sequence: CASSKADGELFF. The CDR3 DNA follows: TGTGCCAGCAGCAAGGCGGACGGGGAGCTGTTTTTT.

This rearrangement joins TRBV7-9 to TRBJ2-1; the D gene is possibly TRBD2 (6 bases). Per germline, CDR1 SEHNR and CDR2 FQNEAQ (reference sequence). The length of the CDR3 is 17 residues. V was cut by 2 bases and J by 2 bases, with 16 bases left in between. The CDR3 DNA reads as TGTGCCAGCAGCTTAAGGGGAGGCTCCGGGCCCTACAATGAGCAGTTCTTC. Protein: CASSLRGGSGPYNEQFF.

This chain joins TRBV28 and TRBJ1-6, with a weak D call TRBD1 (5 bases). In germline, CDR1 is MDHEN, CDR2 SYDVKM. With 3 bases removed from V and 10 bases from J, the gap between germline ends came to 13 bases. The CDR3 runs 14 residues. The CDR3 DNA follows: TGTGCCAGCAGTTTCACAGATGCAGGGTCACCCCTCCACTTT. It codes for CASSFTDAGSPLHF.

This chain joins TRBV21-1 and TRBJ2-1; the table calls TRBD2, which could not be checked here. TRBV21-1 is given as a pseudogene. The CDR3 consists of 17 residues. CDR3 residues: CASSTEPGTSGGSEQFF. CDR3 coding DNA: TGTGCCAGCAGCACCGAACCCGGGACTAGCGGGGGAAGTGAGCAGTTCTTC.

The chain links TRBV29-1 to TRBJ2-1; possible D gene TRBD1, 6 bases. CDR3 length: 12 residues. Trimming removed 7 bases from V and 6 bases from J, with 13 bases in between. Per the germline V gene, CDR1 is SQVTM and CDR2 is ANQGSEA. The CDR3 is CSGGQGRNEQFF. The CDR3 region has the DNA TGCAGCGGGGGGCAGGGTCGCAATGAGCAGTTCTTC.

The chain links TRBV19 to TRBJ1-1; TRBD1 matches at 10 bases. After removal of 5 bases from V and 4 bases from J, the junction contained 4 bases not matched to a gene. The CDR3 covers 14 residues. Germline lookup yields CDR1 LNHDA and CDR2 SQIVND (reference sequence). As DNA, the CDR3 is TGTGCCAGTAGTGCCTGGACAGGGGGCACTGAAGCTTTCTTT. Translation gives CASSAWTGGTEAFF.

The CDR3 reads CASSPRQGRGTEAFF. The CDR3 nucleotides are TGTGCCAGCAGTCCAAGACAGGGTAGGGGCACTGAAGCTTTCTTT. V is TRBV6-5 and J is TRBJ1-1; 7 bases are shared with TRBD1. Germline trimming cut 5 bases from V and 4 bases from J; bases unmatched to any gene: 10. The CDR3 is 15 amino acids. Per the germline V gene, CDR1 is MNHEY and CDR2 is SVGAGI.

The V and J genes are TRBV2 and TRBJ1-6; TRBD1 matches at 7 bases. Trimming at V came to 6 bases and at J to 3 bases, leaving 5 bases not matched to a gene. The CDR3 has 15 amino acids. Germline V lookup: CDR1 SNHLY, CDR2 FYNNEI. CDR3 in amino acids: CASRKRTGYNSPLHF. In DNA, the CDR3 is TGTGCCAGCAGGAAACGGACAGGCTATAATTCACCCCTCCACTTT. Using reference TRBV2 and TRBJ1-6 for the parts outside the CDR3, the full variable domain is EPEVTQTPSHQVTQMGQEVILRCVPISNHLYFYWYRQILGQKVEFLVSFYNNEISEKSEIFDDQFSVERPDGSNFTLKIRSTKLEDSAMYFCASRKRTGYNSPLHFGNGTRLTVT.

The chain recombines TRBV14 with TRBJ2-3, with 10 bases lining up with TRBD2. CDR1 and CDR2 from the germline V gene are SGHDN and FVKESK. V lost 1 base to trimming and J lost 0 bases; unmatched junction nucleotides: 1. The CDR3 has 16 residues. The CDR3 DNA reads TGTGCCAGCAGCCAAGGAGCGGGGGGGAGCACAGATACGCAGTATTTT. Translating it yields CASSQGAGGSTDTQYF.